A single sample gave rise to the 8 T cell receptor beta chains below, sequenced in a study of T cell clonotyping in hematopoietic cell transplantation (dated by TCRdb to the early 2020s). Receptor libraries were prepared by the immunoSEQ multiplex PCR assay. Not all clones reach the TCRdb copy of this immuneACCESS table, which keeps in-frame sequences only. Checked studies attribute under half of the gap to unresolved V genes and leave the rest unexplained. This sample comprises some 40,000 clones, 85% to 95% of them detected only once. The ten largest make up about 0.81% of the sample. The sample comprised peripheral blood mononuclear cells. Receptors were obtained from a woman in her forties or fifties in good health. Some clones in this sample may be carry-over from other donors' samples.

The chain has TRBV6-1 and TRBJ1-2, with D unresolved. V was pared by 7 bases and J by 5 bases, with 17 bases between. Germline V gene data show CDR1 as MNHNS and CDR2 as SASEGT. CDR3 length: 14 amino acids. CDR3 DNA: TGTGCCAGCACTACTTCAAGAACGGGGTATGGCTACACCTTC. Its translation: CASTTSRTGYGYTF.

This chain uses TRBV11-2 with TRBJ2-2; TRBD1 might be the D (5 bases). Per germline, CDR1 SGHAT and CDR2 FQNNGV. This CDR3 comprises 14 residues. The V end lost 0 bases, the J end lost 5 bases, and 7 bases lay between the germline ends. The DNA for the CDR3 is TGTGCCAGCAGCTTAGATAAGGGGACCGGGGAGCTGTTTTTT. Translated, it gives CASSLDKGTGELFF.

This chain joins TRBV7-6 and TRBJ1-2, with 10 nucleotides matching TRBD1. The J segment lost 7 bases and the V segment lost 5 bases, leaving 13 bases of the junction unmatched. The CDR3 extends over 16 amino acids. CDR1 and CDR2 (germline): SGHVS, FNYEAQ. For the CDR3, the DNA is TGTGCCAGCAGCCCGCAGACAGGGGGCAGTGTTGGTGGCTACACCTTC. This translates into CASSPQTGGSVGGYTF.

The chain combines TRBV29-1 with TRBJ1-3; D is unclear. CDR3 size: 11 residues. Germline CDR1 is SQVTM and CDR2 is ANQGSEA. V was pared by 5 bases and J by 4 bases, with 6 bases between. The CDR3, as DNA: TGCAGCGTTCTGGTCGGAAACACCATATATTTT. Amino acid sequence: CSVLVGNTIYF.

The CDR3 DNA sequence: TGTGCCAGTAGTATCGGACGCAGGGGGACCTACGAGCAGTACTTC. The encoded protein is CASSIGRRGTYEQYF. The rearrangement joins TRBV19 to TRBJ2-7, with 7 positions matching TRBD1. Germline V gene lookup returns CDR1 LNHDA and CDR2 SQIVND (reference sequence). This CDR3 is built from 15 residues. Trimming took 3 bases from V and 2 from J; bases not matched to a gene: 7.

The chain carries TRBV19 and TRBJ1-6, with D unresolved. Germline CDR1 LNHDA, CDR2 SQIVND (reference sequence). The CDR3 totals 13 residues. The CDR3 DNA is TGTGCACGGACGGGCAGGCCTAATTCACCCCTCCACTTT. Its protein is CARTGRPNSPLHF.

The V gene is TRBV7-2, the J gene TRBJ2-1; no firm D call. V was pared by 1 base and J by 3 bases, with 13 bases between. The CDR3 consists of 16 residues. CDR1 and CDR2 (germline): SGHTA, FQGNSA. The CDR3 nucleotides are TGTGCCAGCAGCTTAGGGGCAGGAATAGACTACAATGAGCAGTTCTTC. Translating it yields CASSLGAGIDYNEQFF.

The chain uses TRBV5-8 and TRBJ2-3, with D unclear. V was pared by 4 bases and J by 0 bases, with 12 bases between. From germline, CDR1 is SGHTS and CDR2 YDEGEE. This CDR3 contains 15 residues. CDR3 sequence reads: CASSPDGPSTDTQYF. CDR3 nucleotide sequence: TGTGCCAGCAGCCCGGACGGACCTAGCACAGATACGCAGTATTTT.